The 25 T cell receptor beta chains listed next were all sequenced from one sample in a study of cytomegalovirus exposure and HLA in healthy donors. Use of 60 Vbeta and 13 Jbeta primers characterized the PCR. Produced via immunoSEQ multiplex PCR; TCRdb's table is partial and in-frame only. The profile covers around 120,000 clones, with around 75% appearing a single time and roughly 10% taken by the ten largest. The specimen was PBMCs. The source is a woman aged 50 to 65 in good health and CMV-seropositive.

This chain uses TRBV7-2 with TRBJ1-1; D is unclear. Germline V gene sequence: CDR1 SGHTA, CDR2 FQGNSA. V was cut by 3 bases and J by 1 base, with 6 bases left in between. CDR3 length equals 13 residues. DNA for the CDR3: TGTGCCAGCAGCTTCAGCGAGAACACTGAAGCTTTCTTT. The encoded protein is CASSFSENTEAFF.

The chain links TRBV27 to TRBJ1-5; D is undetermined. The CDR3 spans 14 residues. The V end was cut by 2 bases, the J end by 1 base, with 6 bases between. Per the germline V gene, CDR1 is MNHEY and CDR2 is SMNVEV (reference sequence). The CDR3 loop reads CASSLTRSNQPQHF. In DNA, the CDR3 is TGTGCCAGCAGTTTAACGAGGAGCAATCAGCCCCAGCATTTT.

V and J are TRBV4-2 and TRBJ2-1, with D maybe TRBD2 (6 bases). This CDR3 is 18 amino acids long. The ends were cut back, 0 bases at V and 7 bases at J, with 22 bases in the middle. The germline gives CDR1 LGHNA, CDR2 YNFKEQ. The CDR3 here is CASSQEGRTSLSGNEQFF. DNA for the CDR3: TGTGCCAGCAGCCAAGAAGGGCGAACTAGCCTCTCAGGAAATGAGCAGTTCTTC.

This rearrangement joins TRBV10-3 to TRBJ1-1; a weak D match, TRBD1 (6 bases). The CDR3 is made up of 14 amino acids. Trimming left V 3 bases short and J 2 bases short, with 10 bases between. Germline values: CDR1 ENHRY, CDR2 SYGVKD. In nucleotides, the CDR3 is TGTGCCATCAGTGACGGACAGTCCAACACTGAAGCTTTCTTT. This encodes CAISDGQSNTEAFF.

The rearrangement joins TRBV9 to TRBJ2-3, with a tentative D call TRBD2 (6 bases). The CDR3 loop spans 14 amino acids. V gave up 6 bases and J gave up 4 bases, with 15 bases separating them. Germline values: CDR1 SGDLS, CDR2 YYNGEE. CDR3 sequence (DNA): TGTGCCAGCAACGCCCAACTAGCCGCAGATACGCAGTATTTT. Its translation: CASNAQLAADTQYF.

The chain couples TRBV2 to TRBJ1-5; no reliable D call. V gave up 7 bases and J gave up 7 bases, with 20 bases separating them. Germline V gene sequence: CDR1 SNHLY, CDR2 FYNNEI. The CDR3 has 15 amino acids. Here the CDR3 reads CASTLPTGIGQPQHF. The CDR3 nucleotides are TGTGCCAGCACCCTACCTACGGGGATAGGCCAGCCCCAGCATTTT.

This clone was counted only a few times. For the CDR3, the DNA is TGTGCCAGCTTAGGGGGAACCTACGAGCAGTACTTC. Encoded protein: CASLGGTYEQYF. This chain links TRBV6-6 with TRBJ2-7, with D possibly matching TRBD1 (6 bases). The CDR3 has 12 amino acids. Germline CDR1 and CDR2: MNHNY and SVGAGI (reference sequence). V lost 8 bases and J lost 2, with 10 bases in between.

The V call is TRBV30, the J call TRBJ2-7; maybe TRBD2 (5 bases). Germline V lookup: CDR1 GTSNPN, CDR2 SVGIG (reference sequence). V was cut by 2 bases and J by 1 base, with 12 bases left in between. The CDR3 is 14 amino acids. The CDR3 reads CAWSISTGSYEQYF. The CDR3 coding sequence is TGTGCCTGGAGTATTTCGACGGGATCCTACGAGCAGTACTTC.

The chain couples TRBV9 to TRBJ1-2, with TRBD1 identical over 9 bases. The germline CDR1 and CDR2 sequences are SGDLS and YYNGEE. This CDR3 comprises 16 residues. V was clipped by 1 base and J by 8 bases; unmatched bases: 12. Written as DNA, the CDR3 is TGTGCCAGCAGCGTAAATACTGGACAGGGGCCGGAGGGCTACACCTTC. Amino acids: CASSVNTGQGPEGYTF.

This chain joins TRBV5-6 and TRBJ2-5, with D perhaps matching TRBD1 (5 bases). The DNA end is a closer match to TRBJ2-7, so the J assignment may be wrong. The CDR3 loop spans 15 amino acids. Germline V gene lookup returns CDR1 SGHDT and CDR2 YYEEEE. The DNA for the CDR3 is TGTGCCAGCAGCCTGACAGCGACTCTCTCCTACGAGCAGTACTTC. Encoded protein: CASSLTATLSYEQYF.

V usage is TRBV6-5 and J usage is TRBJ1-1; perhaps TRBD1 as D (6 bases). Trimming stripped 4 bases from V and 3 bases from J, with 12 bases between. The CDR3 has 14 residues. Germline V gene data show CDR1 as MNHEY and CDR2 as SVGAGI. The CDR3 protein is CASSSRGLDTEAFF. The CDR3 nucleotides are TGTGCCAGCAGTTCCAGGGGCCTTGACACTGAAGCTTTCTTT.

This clone has just one count. The chain uses TRBV7-8 and TRBJ1-1; D remains unclear. The CDR3 runs 13 residues. Germline CDR1 reads SGHVS; CDR2 reads FQNEAQ. V gave up 2 bases and J gave up 0 bases, with 4 bases separating them. The CDR3 DNA follows: TGTGCCAGCAGCTTACAGATGAACACTGAAGCTTTCTTT. This codes for CASSLQMNTEAFF.

The chain carries TRBV4-2 and TRBJ2-7; no firm D call. The length of the CDR3 is 16 residues. Germline CDR1 and CDR2: LGHNA and YNFKEQ. Trimming pared 0 bases from V and 1 base from J, leaving 13 bases between. The CDR3 spells CASSQDRSGSSYEQYF. CDR3 bases: TGTGCCAGCAGCCAAGATAGGTCGGGTAGTTCCTACGAGCAGTACTTC.

This chain links TRBV7-2 with TRBJ2-7, with 9 nucleotides matching TRBD1. V shed 2 bases, J shed 3 bases, and the junction held 5 bases outside the gene matches. The germline V gene encodes CDR1 SGHTA and CDR2 FQGNSA. The CDR3 is 15 amino acids. CDR3 in amino acids: CASSLTGQGNYEQYF. The CDR3 nucleotides read TGTGCCAGCAGCTTAACGGGACAGGGTAACTACGAGCAGTACTTC.

The chain joins TRBV7-9 to TRBJ2-2; TRBD1 matches at 7 bases. Germline V gene data show CDR1 as SEHNR and CDR2 as FQNEAQ (reference sequence). J gave up 1 base and V 5 bases, and 7 bases lay outside the gene matches. The CDR3 runs 16 residues. The CDR3 protein is CASSPRDRLNTGELFF. The CDR3 region has the DNA TGTGCCAGCAGCCCCCGGGACAGACTGAACACCGGGGAGCTGTTTTTT.

The chain recombines TRBV21-1 with TRBJ1-1; the table calls TRBD1, which could not be checked here. TRBV21-1 is designated a pseudogene. The CDR3 has 13 residues. As DNA, the CDR3 is TGTGCCAGCAGGTGGGGCATGAACACTGAAGCTTTCTTT. Translation: CASRWGMNTEAFF.

The V gene is TRBV5-8, the J gene TRBJ2-3, with 7 bases matching TRBD2. Germline CDR1 is SGHTS and CDR2 is YDEGEE. V lost 2 bases, J lost 6 bases, and 6 bases stayed unmatched. The CDR3 consists of 14 residues. The CDR3 nucleotides are TGTGCCAGCAGCTTCCGCGGGAGTCAGGATACGCAGTATTTT. It specifies CASSFRGSQDTQYF.

V gene TRBV2 combines with J gene TRBJ1-2; 9 positions agree with TRBD1. Germline V CDR1 and CDR2: SNHLY, FYNNEI. V lost 5 bases and J lost 5; bases outside the gene matches: 12. CDR3 length: 16 amino acids. CDR3 coding DNA: TGTGCCAGCAGTAAATCGACGGGACAGGGCTGGTATGGCTACACCTTC. Translating it yields CASSKSTGQGWYGYTF.

V and J are TRBV5-1 and TRBJ2-5, with 8 bases that match TRBD1. The DNA end is more similar to TRBJ2-7, so the J call may be wrong. Germline CDR1 reads SGHRS; CDR2 reads YFSETQ. The CDR3 loop spans 14 amino acids. CDR3 in DNA: TGCGCCAGCAGCTTAGGAACAGGGGGATACGAGCAGTACTTC. Its translation: CASSLGTGGYEQYF.

The J gene is TRBJ1-2, the V gene TRBV19; TRBD1 matches 8 bases. J was trimmed by 2 bases and V by 4 bases; bases with no gene match: 6. Germline V gene data show CDR1 as LNHDA and CDR2 as SQIVND (reference sequence). The CDR3 consists of 15 residues. This chain's CDR3 is CASSTGTGQNYGYTF. As DNA, the CDR3 is TGTGCCAGTAGTACCGGGACAGGTCAAAACTATGGCTACACCTTC.

J is TRBJ1-6 and V is TRBV10-3; D is possibly TRBD1 (6 bases). V was cut by 8 bases and J by 5 bases, with 13 bases left in between. The CDR3 consists of 14 residues. Germline V gene data show CDR1 as ENHRY and CDR2 as SYGVKD. CDR3: CAISGAGNNSPLHF. The DNA for the CDR3 is TGTGCCATCTCAGGGGCAGGGAATAATTCACCCCTCCACTTT.

The rearrangement links TRBV11-2 to TRBJ2-2; perhaps TRBD1 as D (5 bases). CDR3 length: 14 amino acids. V was shortened by 3 bases and J by 6 bases, with 11 bases between the two germline ends. Germline V CDR1 and CDR2: SGHAT, FQNNGV. The CDR3 sequence: CASSFKGSAGELFF. CDR3 DNA: TGTGCCAGCAGCTTCAAGGGGTCGGCCGGGGAGCTGTTTTTT.

The CDR3 nucleotides read TGTGCCAGCAGCTTGTTGATTGTGGCGGGAGGCGGGAAAGATACGCAGTATTTT. This translates into CASSLLIVAGGGKDTQYF. The chain combines TRBV5-6 with TRBJ2-3; TRBD2 matches 8 bases. Germline V gene sequence: CDR1 SGHDT, CDR2 YYEEEE. This CDR3 has 18 amino acids. Trimming at V came to 1 base and at J to 5 bases, leaving 15 bases not matched to a gene.

This clone was seen a few times. This chain connects TRBV30 to TRBJ2-7; possibly TRBD1 for D (7 bases). This CDR3 has 13 amino acids. In germline, CDR1 is GTSNPN, CDR2 SVGIG (reference sequence). V was pared by 7 bases and J by 2 bases, with 15 bases between. The CDR3 coding sequence is TGTGCCTCGCGGGACAGTTTCCCCTACGAGCAGTACTTC. This gives the protein CASRDSFPYEQYF.

The genes are TRBV5-4 and TRBJ1-2, with 8 bases aligning to TRBD1. Germline CDR1 is SGHNT and CDR2 is YYREEE (reference sequence). Losses at the gene ends were 5 bases for V and 8 bases for J; bases not matched to a gene: 11. The CDR3 is 14 residues long. CDR3 sequence reads: CASSSTDRGRGYTF. The CDR3 nucleotides read TGTGCCAGCAGTTCTACCGACAGGGGAAGAGGCTACACCTTC.